Given below is one T cell receptor (beta chain) in context. The antigen is unknown. All participating donors were Caucasian adults from Nashville, Tennessee. Genomic DNA (from each subset) was split evenly across several immunoSEQ plates. The repertoire was sequenced with immunoSEQ multiplex PCR; TCRdb's copy has only in-frame clones and lacks some. The sample has roughly 500,000 clones, about 96% seen once; the top ten hold around 0.067%. The data derive from a study of shared clonotypes between healthy human individuals. Whole-study context: CD8 memory received one plate per donor, CD8 naive two, CD4 memory three and CD4 naive three. Notes on the study in general: What limited the represented genetic and exposure-history diversity was the small number of donors.

This CDR3 has 15 residues. CDR1 is GTSNPN and CDR2 is SVGIG in the germline V gene (reference sequence). Trimming took 0 bases from V and 0 from J, leaving 9 bases between them. The sample consisted of naive CD4+ T cells sorted from blood. Subset indicated: CD45RA+ positively selected. The sequence derives from a woman aged 30 to 39 in good health. The rearrangement joins TRBV30 to TRBJ1-5; D might be TRBD1 (5 bases). The CDR3, as DNA: TGTGCCTGGAGTGTACCCAGGGTTAGCAATCAGCCCCAGCATTTT. Translated: CAWSVPRVSNQPQHF.